What follows are 18 T cell receptor beta chains derived from one specimen sequenced in a study of blood T cell repertoires in COVID-19. Some clones are missing from TCRdb's copy, which holds only in-frame ones; the method was immunoSEQ multiplex PCR. The sample yields 100,000 or so clones, 81% seen once. Sequencing was done on a sample of peripheral blood. These receptor sequences come from a man at least 80 years old with acute or convalescent COVID-19.

J is TRBJ1-6 and V is TRBV7-3; TRBD1 matches at 9 bases. Germline CDR1 and CDR2: SGHTA and FQGTGA. The V and J ends lost 0 bases and 5 bases, in that order; junction bases with no gene match: 5. The CDR3 covers 17 residues. As DNA, the CDR3 is TGTGCCAGCAGCTTAACGGGACAGGGTAGGGATAATTCACCCCTCCACTTT. It codes for CASSLTGQGRDNSPLHF.

The chain couples TRBV19 to TRBJ2-1; tentatively, D is TRBD1 (6 bases). The CDR3 consists of 14 residues. Germline-derived CDR1 and CDR2 are LNHDA and SQIVND (reference sequence). Trimming left V 2 bases short and J 5 bases short, with 10 bases between. As DNA, the CDR3 is TGTGCCAGTAGTATAACAGGGATCGACAATGAGCAGTTCTTC. Amino acids: CASSITGIDNEQFF.

The rearrangement joins TRBV24-1 to TRBJ2-3; 11 positions match TRBD2. The germline V gene encodes CDR1 KGHDR and CDR2 SFDVKD. The CDR3 loop spans 14 amino acids. V trimming: 7 bases; J trimming: 2 bases; junction bases outside the gene matches: 1. CDR3 sequence: CATRTSGTTDTQYF. The CDR3 region has the DNA TGTGCCACCAGGACTAGCGGGACCACAGATACGCAGTATTTT.

The chain employs TRBV9 and TRBJ2-6; D is possibly TRBD1 (8 bases). The V end was cut by 7 bases, the J end by 2 bases, with 22 bases between. The CDR3 extends over 18 amino acids. The germline CDR1 and CDR2 sequences are SGDLS and YYNGEE. CDR3 region: CASRAGGRQGTGANVLTF. The CDR3 DNA is TGTGCCAGCCGCGCCGGGGGGAGACAGGGGACTGGGGCCAACGTCCTGACTTTC.

V gene TRBV7-3 combines with J gene TRBJ2-5; TRBD1 agrees at 8 bases. The junction had 7 bases not matched to a gene; V was cut back by 5 bases and J by 2 bases. Germline V gives CDR1 SGHTA, CDR2 FQGTGA. The CDR3 consists of 15 residues. CDR3 residues: CASSHFNRGQETQYF. In DNA form, the CDR3 reads TGTGCCAGCAGCCACTTTAACAGGGGGCAAGAGACCCAGTACTTC.

The genes are TRBV18 and TRBJ1-3; 9 nucleotides align to TRBD1. Germline CDR1 is KGHSH and CDR2 is LQKENI. The CDR3 has 18 residues. Losses at the gene ends were 3 bases for V and 5 bases for J; bases not matched to a gene: 14. The CDR3 loop reads CASSPQQPGQGLRNTIYF. The CDR3 DNA sequence: TGTGCCAGCTCACCCCAACAACCGGGACAGGGTCTTCGAAACACCATATATTTT.

This chain joins TRBV7-2 and TRBJ2-7; 8 bases fit TRBD2. The trim removed 0 bases at V and 3 bases at J, leaving 4 bases unmatched. Per germline, CDR1 SGHTA and CDR2 FQGNSA. The CDR3 runs 15 residues. This CDR3 is CASSLASGRYYEQYF. The DNA of the CDR3 is TGTGCCAGCAGCTTAGCCAGCGGGAGATACTACGAGCAGTACTTC.

The chain carries TRBV28 and TRBJ1-6; TRBD1 aligns across 7 bases. The germline V gene encodes CDR1 MDHEN and CDR2 SYDVKM. This CDR3 comprises 16 residues. V was clipped by 2 bases and J by 7 bases; unmatched bases: 8. CDR3 amino acids: CASSLATGTVNSPLHF. In DNA form, the CDR3 reads TGTGCCAGCAGTTTAGCGACCGGGACAGTAAATTCACCCCTCCACTTT.

The J gene is TRBJ1-5, the V gene TRBV27, with D possibly being TRBD1 (5 bases). CDR3 length: 16 amino acids. Germline CDR1 and CDR2: MNHEY and SMNVEV (reference sequence). The V end lost 2 bases, the J end lost 4 bases, and 15 bases lay between the germline ends. The CDR3, as DNA: TGTGCCAGCAGTTTACTGGCCGGGGGAGTTAATCAGCCCCAGCATTTT. It yields the protein CASSLLAGGVNQPQHF.

With respect to this clone: Germline is not matched at one junction end, which may reflect a read error. The chain has TRBV3-1 (or the pseudogene TRBV3-2) and TRBJ2-1; 12 nucleotides align to TRBD2. Germline loops: CDR1 LGHDT, CDR2 YNNKEL (reference sequence). The CDR3 loop spans 13 amino acids. CDR3 sequence reads: CASSQGLAGELFF. CDR3 DNA: TGTGCCAGCAGCCAAGGACTAGCGGGAGAGCTGTTCTTC.

The chain couples TRBV29-1 to TRBJ1-1, with D uncertain. The CDR3 is 11 amino acids. CDR1 and CDR2 (germline): SQVTM, ANQGSEA. V was pared by 4 bases and J by 6 bases, with 9 bases between. CDR3 coding DNA: TGCAGCGTTGCCAATGGAGCTGAAGCTTTCTTT. Encoded protein: CSVANGAEAFF. The full variable domain, completed using reference TRBV29-1 and TRBJ1-1, is SAVISQKPSRDICQRGTSLTIQCQVDSQVTMMFWYRQQPGQSLTLIATANQGSEATYESGFVIDKFPISRPNLTFSTLTVSNMSPEDSSIYLCSVANGAEAFFGQGTRLTVV.

V usage is TRBV5-1 and J usage is TRBJ2-1; D not certain. This CDR3 comprises 13 residues. The V and J ends lost 4 bases and 0 bases respectively, with 5 bases between them. Germline assignment: CDR1 SGHRS and CDR2 YFSETQ. CDR3 coding DNA: TGCGCCAGCAGCGGTAGCTCCTACAATGAGCAGTTCTTC. Translated: CASSGSSYNEQFF.

The chain has TRBV5-5 and TRBJ2-3, with 7 bases aligning to TRBD2. The ends lost 2 bases at V and 0 bases at J; junction bases unmatched: 3. From germline, CDR1 is SGHKS and CDR2 YYEKEE (reference sequence). CDR3 length: 15 amino acids. CDR3 coding DNA: TGTGCCAGCAGCTTATTGCGGGAGAGCACAGATACGCAGTATTTT. It specifies CASSLLRESTDTQYF.

The CDR3 here is CSVEVSGNTIYF. The CDR3 region has the DNA TGCAGCGTTGAAGTTTCAGGAAACACCATATATTTT. This rearrangement joins TRBV29-1 to TRBJ1-3, with unresolved D. Germline values: CDR1 SQVTM, CDR2 ANQGSEA. Trimming took 1 base from V and 4 from J, leaving 5 bases between them. The length of the CDR3 is 12 residues.

The V call is TRBV12-3 or TRBV12-4, the J call TRBJ2-5; weak D call: TRBD1 (5 bases). The CDR3 has 13 residues. With 6 bases removed from V and 2 bases from J, the gap between germline ends came to 10 bases. In DNA form, the CDR3 reads TGTGCCAGCAGCCGACAGCCACAAGAGACCCAGTACTTC. Amino acids: CASSRQPQETQYF.

This clone was observed a single time. The V gene is TRBV6-5, the J gene TRBJ2-7, with 10 bases identical to TRBD1. The CDR3 loop spans 14 amino acids. Per germline, CDR1 MNHEY and CDR2 SVGAGI. V shed 7 bases and J 3 bases; nucleotides not matched to a gene: 6. This CDR3 is CASIRTGGNYEQYF. DNA for the CDR3: TGTGCCAGCATTCGGACAGGGGGAAACTACGAGCAGTACTTC.

V gene TRBV15 combines with J gene TRBJ2-5; D is unclear. In germline, CDR1 is LNHNV, CDR2 YYDKDF (reference sequence). Trimming took 8 bases from V and 8 from J, leaving 12 bases between them. This CDR3 has 11 amino acids. CDR3 coding DNA: TGTGCCACCTCCCGTGGAGAAACCCAGTACTTC. Translating it yields CATSRGETQYF.

This clone appeared once. The CDR3 reads CASSLAGNTGELFF. CDR3 nucleotide sequence: TGCGCCAGCAGCTTGGCCGGGAACACCGGGGAGCTGTTTTTT. This chain joins TRBV5-1 and TRBJ2-2; no firm D call. The germline V gene encodes CDR1 SGHRS and CDR2 YFSETQ. V lost 0 bases, J lost 1 base, and 4 bases lay in between. The CDR3 is made up of 14 amino acids.